This TCR beta chain derives from a study of beta chain features in type 1 diabetes. Reverse transcribing all isolated RNA meant expressed TCRB transcripts were sequenced. The table came from immunoSEQ multiplex PCR; TCRdb's copy has only in-frame clones and leaves some out. The table has under 70,000 clones, around 60% seen once; the top ten hold 0.29%. One heparinised blood draw averaging roughly 100 mL was given by each donor. The V end lost 5 bases, the J end lost 8 bases, and 16 bases lay between the germline ends. The germline V gene encodes CDR1 SNHLY and CDR2 FYNNEI. The CDR3 is 14 residues long. Study-wide findings and caveats: All four CD4+ subsets of Type 1 diabetes patients contained TCRB CDR3s that were moderately but significantly shorter. Whatever favoring of shorter templates PCR might show would apply equally to patients and controls. Naive, central memory and Treg TCRB repertoires seemed to resemble each other more closely in patients than they did in healthy donors.

This clone was seen more than once but under ten times. Its antigen is unidentified. This receptor was obtained from a woman in her thirties with type 1 diabetes. The sample taken for sequencing was stem cell memory CD4+ T cells from blood. The chain recombines TRBV2 with TRBJ2-4, with a tentative D call TRBD1 (6 bases). In DNA, the CDR3 is TGTGCCAGCAGTAGCGTTGGGGGCCGGGACATTCAGTACTTC. Its protein product is CASSSVGGRDIQYF.